One and the same sample provided the 5 T cell receptor beta chains below, sequenced in a study of shared clonotypes between healthy human individuals. Here immunoSEQ multiplex PCR was the method, and the copy in TCRdb shows in-frame clones only, minus some. The sample shows about 510,000 clones, 60% to 85% of them seen only once. Sequencing used PBMCs. These receptors were obtained from a woman in her thirties or forties in good health. Some clones in this sample may be carry-over from other donors' samples.

Many counts were recorded for this clone. The chain links TRBV19 to TRBJ1-4, with TRBD1 identical over 9 bases. V dropped 3 bases and J dropped 5; count of bases not matched to a gene: 7. CDR3 size: 16 residues. Germline V gene data show CDR1 as LNHDA and CDR2 as SQIVND (reference sequence). CDR3 loop: CASSMGTGTGNEKLFF. The CDR3 DNA is TGTGCCAGTAGTATGGGGACCGGGACAGGGAATGAAAAACTGTTTTTT.

J is TRBJ2-1 and V is TRBV15; D is possibly TRBD1 or TRBD2 (6 bases each). Germline CDR1 reads LNHNV; CDR2 reads YYDKDF (reference sequence). The V end was cut by 5 bases, the J end by 5 bases, with 19 bases between. This CDR3 spans 16 amino acids. The CDR3 region is CATSLPPGAPNNEQFF. CDR3 DNA sequence: TGTGCCACCAGCCTCCCGCCGGGGGCCCCAAACAATGAGCAGTTCTTC.

V usage is TRBV7-8 and J usage is TRBJ2-7; 7 nucleotides agree with TRBD1. J gave up 4 bases and V 6 bases, and 12 bases lay outside the gene matches. Germline CDR1 is SGHVS and CDR2 is FQNEAQ. The CDR3 totals 15 residues. CDR3 region: CASSSNRGVLYEQYF. CDR3 bases: TGTGCCAGCAGTTCAAACAGGGGTGTCTTGTACGAGCAGTACTTC.

J is TRBJ2-3 and V is TRBV9; D not certain. Trimming cost V 1 base and J 2 bases, with 11 bases left between them. CDR3 length: 15 residues. Looked up from germline, CDR1 is SGDLS and CDR2 is YYNGEE. The CDR3 spells CASSVLAGYTDTQYF. The CDR3 DNA sequence: TGTGCCAGCAGCGTATTAGCCGGGTACACAGATACGCAGTATTTT.

The rearrangement links TRBV2 to TRBJ2-7; D may correspond to TRBD1 or TRBD2 (5 bases each). V lost 5 bases, J lost 2 bases, and 10 bases lay in between. The germline V gene has CDR1 SNHLY and CDR2 FYNNEI. This CDR3 is built from 13 residues. CDR3 bases: TGTGCCAGCAGTCGGGACCAGACCTACGAGCAGTACTTC. Translated, it gives CASSRDQTYEQYF.